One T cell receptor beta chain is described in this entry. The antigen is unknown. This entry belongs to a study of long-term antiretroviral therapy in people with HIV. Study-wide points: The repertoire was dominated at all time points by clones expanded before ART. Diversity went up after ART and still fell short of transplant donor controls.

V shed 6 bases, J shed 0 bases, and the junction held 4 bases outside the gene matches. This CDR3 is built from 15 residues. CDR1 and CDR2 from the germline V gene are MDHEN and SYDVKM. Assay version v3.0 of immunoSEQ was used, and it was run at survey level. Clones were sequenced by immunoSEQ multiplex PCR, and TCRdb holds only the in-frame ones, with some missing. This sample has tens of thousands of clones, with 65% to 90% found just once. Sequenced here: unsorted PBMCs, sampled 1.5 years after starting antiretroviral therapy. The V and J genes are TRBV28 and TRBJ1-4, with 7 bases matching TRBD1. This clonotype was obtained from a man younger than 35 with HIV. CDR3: CASSPGTATNEKLFF. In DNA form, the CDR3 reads TGTGCCAGCAGCCCAGGGACAGCAACTAATGAAAAACTGTTTTTT.